This TCR beta chain came from a study of radiotherapy plus CTLA-4 blockade in lung cancer. General observations from the study: Blood-borne expansion of tumor-derived TCR clones followed radiotherapy plus ipilimumab.

The protocol was immunoSEQ multiplex PCR, while the TCRdb copy is restricted to in-frame clones and leaves out a portion. The table lists 60,000 to 70,000 clones, approximately 82% of them singletons. Patients had chemo-refractory metastatic non-small-cell lung cancer and received focal radiation plus CTLA-4 blockade that used ipilimumab. A remark on this clone: Its cognate antigen is unknown.

The material sequenced was peripheral blood, taken from a patient treated with radiotherapy plus ipilimumab. The TCR was taken from a human donor with non-small cell lung cancer who had a partial response to radiotherapy plus ipilimumab.

CDR3 amino acids: CATSRDRVGTQYF. CDR3 nucleotides: TGTGCCACAAGCCGGGACAGGGTGGGGACCCAGTACTTC. The chain couples TRBV19 to TRBJ2-5; 9 nucleotides agree with TRBD1. CDR1 is LNHDA and CDR2 is SQIVND in the germline V gene (reference sequence). With 10 bases clipped from V and 7 bases from J, the junction kept 10 bases outside the gene matches. The CDR3 contains 13 residues.